This T cell receptor (beta chain) was captured by sequencing in a study of beta chain features in type 1 diabetes (dated by TCRdb to the late 2010s). Notes on the research overall: Patients and healthy donors did not differ in mean age, gender distribution, total cell number or subset yield. Across all samples, some 99 million sorted cells were examined, and cell number per subset correlated strongly with RNA yield. The study compared TCRB repertoires of sorted circulating CD4+ T cell subsets between recently diagnosed type 1 diabetes patients and matched healthy donors. Whereas all 28 donors provided naive and central memory subsets, regulatory and stem cell-like memory subsets were isolated from just 8 patients and about eight healthy donors. Study-level results and caveats: Shorter templates might be favored by PCR, yet because patient and control samples were amplified and corrected together, any such skew would affect both groups equally. Because small numbers of individuals were included in the HLA sub-analyses, any influence of HLA type on TCRB rearrangement was left unresolved. At VDJ recombination sites, patients with type 1 diabetes made fewer insertions and deleted more nucleotides, a pattern implying thymic rearrangement abnormalities. Naive, central memory and regulatory TCRB repertoires appeared to be more similar among patients than among healthy donors. Because cDNA was sequenced instead of genomic DNA, highly expressing activated cells could be over-represented, though the groups showed no difference in activation or CD3 levels. A moderate but significant shortening of TCRB CDR3 length was observed in type 1 diabetes patients in all four CD4+ subsets.

Concerning this clone itself: Its antigen specificity is not known. No base qualities exist here, and no much larger clone lies one base off it.

The CDR3 has 13 amino acids, counting the end cysteine and phenylalanine. Only CDR3 DNA remains: 39 bases, in frame from the first base. Looking up the germline V gene yields CDR1 SGHTA and CDR2 FQGNSA. V drops 2 bases and J drops 4 bases, leaving 8 bases in between. The High Capacity cDNA Reverse Transcription Kit was used to reverse transcribe all of the isolated RNA, meaning that expressed TCRB transcripts were what got sequenced. Naive, central memory and regulatory T cell samples underwent deep immunoSEQ sequencing, averaging about 3.57 million total reads per sample. Sorted cells were lysed in RLT buffer, and RNA was extracted using DNase-treated RNeasy Micro or Mini kits according to cell number. Each cell subset was processed on its own to prevent cross-contamination, while patient and healthy donor samples were processed together. Using the immunoSEQ multiplex PCR, TCRB sequences were amplified from cDNA into 87-bp fragments spanning the CDR3 region. Sequencing of the amplicons was performed on the Illumina HiSeq platform. The paper's data handling went like this. PCR bias was computationally corrected using synthetic template baselines, reads within Hamming distance 2 were collapsed, and singletons that could not be merged were discarded. Reads were aligned against IMGT to assign V, D and J genes, CDR3 length and insertions or deletions at six rearrangement sites. Within each subset, clonotype counts were normalized to sorted cell number, and only after that were true diversity and Gini coefficients computed with the tcR R package. The overlap coefficient, calculated on TCRB nucleotide sequences, was used to measure repertoire sharing. As a proxy for the pre-selection repertoire, out-of-frame TCRB sequences from naive cells were analyzed. TCRdb retrieved this table from immuneACCESS and kept in-frame rearrangements only. Not all clones are present; in checked studies, unresolved V genes account for under half, and no reason is known for the remainder. From that table come the V and J calls and clone size; the DNA was used to work out D and trimming. The sample includes under 900,000 clones, with 15% to 20% observed a single time. The ten biggest clones cover 0.02% to 0.03% of the sample.

From each donor, a single peripheral blood sample of around 120 mL on average was drawn into heparinised tubes. A BD FACSAria II was used to sort naive, central memory, regulatory and stem cell-like memory CD4+ T cells with a panel that included CD45RO, CCR7, CD25, CD127, CD95 and CD27. Every sorted population had a purity above 95%. PBMCs were separated immediately by Lymphoprep density gradient centrifugation and were stained directly, without being cultured. To minimize batch effects, samples were stained and sorted in pairs, one healthy donor with one patient per experiment. The sequencing sample was made of naive CD4+ T cells from blood. The cell subset or site label here, explained by the study, means: true naive CD4+ T cells. This TCR was sampled from a woman aged 18-29 years in good health. Recombination linked TRBV7-2 to TRBJ1-1; too little of a D gene remains to name it. The encoded CDR3 is CASSLTGSTEAFF. Read as DNA, the sequence is TGTGCCAGCAGCTTAACGGGGAGCACTGAAGCTTTCTTT. The CDR3 plus the reference TRBV7-2 and TRBJ1-1 genes for the other parts give the full variable domain: GAGVSQSPSNKVTEKGKDVELRCDPISGHTALYWYRQSLGQGLEFLIYFQGNSAPDKSGLPSDRFSAERTGGSVSTLTIQRTQQEDSAVYLCASSLTGSTEAFFGQGTRLTVV.